These 31 T cell receptor beta chains were all obtained from the same sample, sequenced in a study of shared clonotypes between healthy human individuals. This table comes from immunoSEQ multiplex PCR, and its TCRdb copy is limited to in-frame clones, with some not included. The sample has about half a million clones, about 78% seen once. Sequencing input: PBMCs. The receptors were gathered from a woman in her 40s in good health. Some clones in this sample may be carry-over from other donors' samples.

The chain recombines TRBV7-2 with TRBJ2-5; 8 bases match TRBD2. J gave up 3 bases and V 5 bases, and 5 bases lay outside the gene matches. CDR3 size: 14 residues. Germline lookup yields CDR1 SGHTA and CDR2 FQGNSA. CDR3 DNA sequence: TGTGCCAGCAGCCTCGGGAGGGCTGAAGAGACCCAGTACTTC. This encodes CASSLGRAEETQYF.

The chain recombines TRBV10-3 with TRBJ2-7; perhaps TRBD2 as D (6 bases). This CDR3 is 13 amino acids long. Trimming took off 5 bases at V and 4 bases at J, with 12 bases between the two ends. Germline CDR1 ENHRY, CDR2 SYGVKD. CDR3 nucleotides: TGTGCCATCAGTCGGGACGGGGGTTACGAGCAGTACTTC. Residues: CAISRDGGYEQYF.

The rearrangement uses TRBV7-7 and TRBJ2-7, with D perhaps TRBD2 (6 bases). Trimming took 5 bases from V and 4 from J, leaving 12 bases between them. The CDR3 length is 13 residues. Germline values: CDR1 SSHAT, CDR2 FNYEAQ (reference sequence). The CDR3 bases are TGTGCCAGCAGCCCGGACGGAGGGTACGAGCAGTACTTC. It codes for CASSPDGGYEQYF.

V gene TRBV11-3 combines with J gene TRBJ2-1; TRBD2 agrees at 9 bases. The trim removed 5 bases at V and 2 bases at J, leaving 4 bases unmatched. Germline CDR1 and CDR2: SGHNT and YENEEA. CDR3 length: 15 residues. CDR3 loop: CASSPRTSAYNEQFF. CDR3 coding DNA: TGTGCCAGCAGCCCGCGGACTAGCGCCTACAATGAGCAGTTCTTC.

In this sample, this clone turned up once. A far larger clone is one base from this, pointing to a likely read error. V gene TRBV25-1 combines with J gene TRBJ2-3; the D gene is possibly TRBD1 (5 bases). CDR1 and CDR2 (germline): MGHDK, SYGVNS. Trimming left V 5 bases short and J 10 bases short, with 19 bases between. The CDR3 consists of 14 residues. The CDR3 reads CASSPTAPTEPQYF. The CDR3 region has the DNA TGTGCCAGCAGTCCGACAGCCCCCACCGAGCCGCAGTATTTT.

Turning to this clone: One junction end does not reproduce the germline sequence, and a read error may be involved. Distinct nucleotide sequences in the sample also encode this CDR3. The genes are TRBV29-1 and TRBJ1-2; no clear D gene. The CDR3 sequence is 12 residues long. The germline gives CDR1 SQVTM, CDR2 ANQGSEA. CDR3 residues: CSARDSNYGYTF. The DNA of the CDR3 is TGCAGCGCTAGGGATAGTAACTATGGTTACACCTTC. Based on the CDR3 plus reference TRBV29-1 and TRBJ1-2, the full variable domain is SAVISQKPSRDICQRGTSLTIQCQVDSQVTMMFWYRQQPGQSLTLIATANQGSEATYESGFVIDKFPISRPNLTFSTLTVSNMSPEDSSIYLCSARDSNYGYTFGSGTRLTVV.

V is TRBV25-1 and J is TRBJ2-1, with a weak D call TRBD2 (6 bases). Germline V lookup: CDR1 MGHDK, CDR2 SYGVNS. V was trimmed by 4 bases and J by 0 bases, leaving 7 bases between them. There are 14 residues in the CDR3. This CDR3 reads CASSVGGSYNEQFF. For the CDR3, the DNA is TGTGCCAGCAGTGTCGGGGGCTCCTACAATGAGCAGTTCTTC.

The rearrangement joins TRBV28 to TRBJ1-6, with TRBD1 matching over 8 bases. The V gene end was trimmed by 2 bases and the J gene end by 7 bases; junction bases not matched to a gene: 10. The CDR3 has 17 amino acids. Germline lookup yields CDR1 MDHEN and CDR2 SYDVKM. CDR3 loop: CASSLLARQGLNSPLHF. The CDR3 nucleotides are TGTGCCAGCAGTTTACTTGCCAGACAGGGGCTAAATTCACCCCTCCACTTT.

This clone was detected only a few times. This clone may be a read error of a much larger clone one base away. The genes are TRBV4-1 and TRBJ1-5, with TRBD1 as a possible D gene (5 bases). V lost 7 bases to trimming and J lost 6 bases, with 19 bases between them. Germline V CDR1 and CDR2: MGHRA, YSYEKL. The CDR3 has 15 residues. Here the CDR3 reads CASTRTGALGQPQHF. CDR3 bases: TGCGCCAGCACCCGAACCGGGGCTCTGGGTCAGCCCCAGCATTTT.

V is TRBV6-1 and J is TRBJ1-2, with unresolved D. V was pared by 3 bases and J by 2 bases, with 10 bases between. CDR3 length: 14 residues. The germline CDR1 and CDR2 sequences are MNHNS and SASEGT. CDR3 sequence: CASSEVWGNYGYTF. In nucleotides, the CDR3 is TGTGCCAGCAGTGAGGTTTGGGGAAACTATGGCTACACCTTC.

The chain couples TRBV15 to TRBJ2-3; a weak D match, TRBD2 (5 bases). Germline lookup yields CDR1 LNHNV and CDR2 YYDKDF (reference sequence). There are 15 residues in the CDR3. With 1 base removed from V and 6 bases from J, the gap between germline ends came to 14 bases. CDR3 residues: CATSRALTRSDTQYF. For the CDR3, the DNA is TGTGCCACCAGCAGAGCTCTAACTAGGTCTGATACGCAGTATTTT. Filled out from reference TRBV15 and TRBJ2-3, the complete variable domain reads DAMVIQNPRYQVTQFGKPVTLSCSQTLNHNVMYWYQQKSSQAPKLLFHYYDKDFNNEADTPDNFQSRRPNTSFCFLDIRSPGLGDTAMYLCATSRALTRSDTQYFGPGTRLTVL.

The chain is built from TRBV29-1 and TRBJ2-7, with 9 nucleotides matching TRBD1. Germline-derived CDR1 and CDR2 are SQVTM and ANQGSEA. The V and J ends lost 7 bases and 9 bases, in that order; junction bases with no gene match: 7. This CDR3 is built from 11 residues. CDR3 loop: CSARTGAVQYF. The CDR3 DNA reads as TGCAGCGCTCGGACAGGGGCTGTGCAGTACTTC.

The rearrangement links TRBV5-5 to TRBJ1-1; D is possibly TRBD1 (6 bases). The CDR3 has 15 amino acids. CDR1 and CDR2 (germline): SGHKS, YYEKEE (reference sequence). The V gene lost 3 bases and the J gene lost 2 bases, with 14 bases spanning the gap. The CDR3 protein is CASSSIQGSNTEAFF. In DNA form, the CDR3 reads TGTGCCAGCAGCTCCATCCAGGGGAGCAACACTGAAGCTTTCTTT.

As concerns this clone: The sample contains more than one DNA sequence encoding this CDR3. V usage is TRBV29-1 and J usage is TRBJ2-7; D gene uncertain. Looked up from germline, CDR1 is SQVTM and CDR2 is ANQGSEA. Between the trimmed V and J ends, which lost 4 bases and 4 bases, there was a span of 8 bases. The CDR3 has 11 amino acids. The CDR3 here is CSVGGSYEQYF. The CDR3 DNA reads as TGCAGCGTTGGGGGATCTTACGAGCAGTACTTC.

V usage is TRBV7-2 and J usage is TRBJ2-6, with TRBD1 matching over 8 bases. The CDR3 consists of 16 residues. CDR1 and CDR2 (germline): SGHTA, FQGNSA. V dropped 3 bases and J dropped 1; count of bases not matched to a gene: 2. This CDR3 is CASSLDRDSGANVLTF. In nucleotides, the CDR3 is TGTGCCAGCAGCTTGGACAGGGATTCTGGGGCCAACGTCCTGACTTTC.

This clone was seen a few times. The V gene is TRBV19, the J gene TRBJ1-1; D call uncertain. The length of the CDR3 is 15 residues. Germline loops: CDR1 LNHDA, CDR2 SQIVND (reference sequence). The ends were cut back, 1 base at V and 3 bases at J, with 12 bases in the middle. The CDR3 loop reads CASSIVALTDTEAFF. DNA for the CDR3: TGTGCCAGTAGTATAGTCGCCCTTACGGACACTGAAGCTTTCTTT.

Details on this clone: The identical CDR3 is also encoded by other nucleotide sequences in the sample. The V and J genes are TRBV5-1 and TRBJ1-5; D gene uncertain. The germline V gene encodes CDR1 SGHRS and CDR2 YFSETQ. This CDR3 contains 13 residues. Trimming left V 0 bases short and J 3 bases short, with 4 bases between. In DNA, the CDR3 is TGCGCCAGCAGCTTGGGGCCCAATCAGCCCCAGCATTTT. Protein sequence: CASSLGPNQPQHF.

The chain has TRBV6-1 and TRBJ1-1, with a tentative D call TRBD1 (6 bases). CDR1 is MNHNS and CDR2 is SASEGT in the germline V gene. The CDR3 is 15 amino acids. V lost 2 bases, J lost 0 bases, and 10 bases lay in between. CDR3 region: CASSEPGHMNTEAFF. CDR3 nucleotides: TGTGCCAGCAGTGAACCGGGACATATGAACACTGAAGCTTTCTTT.

On this clone: Other DNA sequences in the sample encode the same CDR3. This chain's CDR3 is CASSLVGTGANVLTF. The CDR3 DNA reads TGCGCCAGCAGCTTGGTGGGGACTGGGGCCAACGTCCTGACTTTC. The chain carries TRBV5-1 and TRBJ2-6; D not certain. The germline gives CDR1 SGHRS, CDR2 YFSETQ. The CDR3 has 15 amino acids. With 0 bases removed from V and 2 bases from J, the gap between germline ends came to 6 bases.

The chain carries TRBV11-2 and TRBJ2-5; TRBD2 matches 8 bases. This CDR3 contains 14 residues. V shed 5 bases, J shed 1 base, and the junction held 3 bases outside the gene matches. CDR1 is SGHAT, CDR2 FQNNGV, per germline. The CDR3 sequence is CASSPTSGQETQYF. The CDR3 bases are TGTGCCAGCAGCCCCACTAGCGGCCAAGAGACCCAGTACTTC.

Worth noting for this clone: One end of the junction does not line up with germline, which may come from a read error. The sample carries other DNA sequences with the same CDR3. The J gene is TRBJ1-4, the V gene TRBV19; 7 bases map to TRBD1. This CDR3 spans 15 amino acids. Germline V CDR1 and CDR2: LNHDA, SQIVND (reference sequence). The CDR3 loop reads CASGQVAATNEKLFF. As DNA, the CDR3 is TGTGCCAGTGGACAGGTCGCTGCAACTAATGAGAAACTGTTTTTT.

The chain uses TRBV9 and TRBJ2-2, with D possibly being TRBD2 (5 bases). Looked up from germline, CDR1 is SGDLS and CDR2 is YYNGEE. CDR3 length: 15 residues. Trimming removed 2 bases from V and 3 bases from J, with 11 bases in between. CDR3 residues: CASSVTVGDTGELFF. In DNA form, the CDR3 reads TGTGCCAGCAGCGTCACGGTGGGAGACACCGGGGAGCTGTTTTTT.

The chain links TRBV4-1 to TRBJ2-7; possible D gene TRBD2, 5 bases. The CDR3 consists of 16 residues. V lost 1 base to trimming and J lost 0 bases, with 13 bases between them. Germline V CDR1 and CDR2: MGHRA, YSYEKL. CDR3 in DNA: TGCGCCAGCAGCCAAGTGGCTAGCAGATACTCCTACGAGCAGTACTTC. This sequence encodes CASSQVASRYSYEQYF.

This rearrangement joins TRBV28 to TRBJ2-7; 10 positions match TRBD2. Germline CDR1 is MDHEN and CDR2 is SYDVKM. The trim removed 2 bases at V and 4 bases at J, leaving 5 bases unmatched. The CDR3 has 15 amino acids. As DNA, the CDR3 is TGTGCCAGCAGTTTAACCGGGACTAGCGAGTACGAGCAGTACTTC. It translates to CASSLTGTSEYEQYF.

This clone turned up a few times. V gene TRBV15 combines with J gene TRBJ1-5, with D perhaps TRBD1 (6 bases). V was shortened by 4 bases and J by 5 bases, with 15 bases between the two germline ends. The CDR3 totals 15 residues. CDR1 is LNHNV and CDR2 is YYDKDF in the germline V gene (reference sequence). The CDR3 region has the DNA TGTGCCACCAGCATCGGCGGGGGCCGTGATCAGCCCCAGCATTTT. This translates into CATSIGGGRDQPQHF.

V is TRBV6-1 and J is TRBJ2-7, with D possibly matching TRBD1 (6 bases). The ends were cut back, 5 bases at V and 3 bases at J, with 17 bases in the middle. Germline-derived CDR1 and CDR2 are MNHNS and SASEGT. The CDR3 has 15 residues. CDR3 coding DNA: TGTGCCAGCAGTATACGACGGGACAAGATCTACGAGCAGTACTTC. Translating it yields CASSIRRDKIYEQYF.

This sequence joins TRBV6-1 and TRBJ1-2; maybe TRBD1 (6 bases). This CDR3 is built from 14 residues. Trimming took off 7 bases at V and 1 base at J, with 13 bases between the two ends. CDR1 and CDR2 (germline): MNHNS, SASEGT. As DNA, the CDR3 is TGTGCCAGCACCCCCAACAGGGATAACTATGGCTACACCTTC. Translating gives CASTPNRDNYGYTF.

This clone was picked up many times. The chain combines TRBV29-1 with TRBJ1-1; 8 bases match TRBD1. With 5 bases clipped from V and 5 bases from J, the junction kept 10 bases outside the gene matches. The germline CDR1 and CDR2 sequences are SQVTM and ANQGSEA. The CDR3 is made up of 14 amino acids. DNA of the CDR3: TGCAGCGTTACAGGGGGTCCCGCGGGGACTGAAGCTTTCTTT. Its protein product is CSVTGGPAGTEAFF. The full variable domain, with the rest looked up from reference TRBV29-1 and TRBJ1-1, is SAVISQKPSRDICQRGTSLTIQCQVDSQVTMMFWYRQQPGQSLTLIATANQGSEATYESGFVIDKFPISRPNLTFSTLTVSNMSPEDSSIYLCSVTGGPAGTEAFFGQGTRLTVV.

The chain recombines TRBV15 with TRBJ2-5; no clear D. Trimming removed 1 base at V and 5 bases at J, with 11 bases between. Germline values: CDR1 LNHNV, CDR2 YYDKDF (reference sequence). This CDR3 contains 14 residues. The CDR3 sequence is CATSRVGNGETQYF. Written as DNA, the CDR3 is TGTGCCACCAGCAGAGTGGGAAATGGGGAGACCCAGTACTTC.

This clone was seen a single time. This sequence joins TRBV5-4 and TRBJ2-1; weak D call: TRBD2 (5 bases). CDR1 is SGHNT, CDR2 YYREEE, per germline (reference sequence). The CDR3 is 13 amino acids. V was pared by 3 bases and J by 6 bases, with 10 bases between. The chain's CDR3 is CASSSGFLNEQFF. CDR3 in DNA: TGTGCCAGCAGCTCGGGGTTTCTCAATGAGCAGTTCTTC. Combining the CDR3 with reference TRBV5-4 and TRBJ2-1 gives the whole variable domain ETGVTQSPTHLIKTRGQQVTLRCSSQSGHNTVSWYQQALGQGPQFIFQYYREEENGRGNFPPRFSGLQFPNYSSELNVNALELDDSALYLCASSSGFLNEQFFGPGTRLTVL.

The V call is TRBV4-3, the J call TRBJ2-3; a possible D gene is TRBD2 (6 bases). Germline CDR1 LGHNA, CDR2 YSLEER. V was clipped by 4 bases and J by 1 base, with 6 bases between them. This CDR3 spans 13 amino acids. CDR3: CASSRRGTDTQYF. CDR3 DNA: TGCGCCAGCAGCCGGAGGGGCACAGATACGCAGTATTTT.